This T cell receptor beta chain was captured in a study of cytomegalovirus exposure and HLA in healthy donors. Whole-study findings and limits: Evidence from a later analysis indicated that most CMV-associated TCR beta chains looked HLA-restricted.

For this clone: Its antigen is unknown. The sample has other DNA sequences that encode this CDR3 too.

V gave up 2 bases and J gave up 5 bases; unmatched junction bases: 9. The CDR3 extends over 16 amino acids. The germline V gene encodes CDR1 SGHVS and CDR2 FQNEAQ. It was with 60 Vbeta and 13 Jbeta primers that the PCR ran. Generated by immunoSEQ multiplex PCR, the TCRdb table keeps only in-frame clones and is missing some. Of some 150,000 clones in the sample, around 82% were seen once. The sample was PBMCs. The sequence was obtained from a man between 18 and 35 years old in good health and CMV-seropositive. The chain couples TRBV7-8 to TRBJ2-5; 9 bases match TRBD1. The CDR3 nucleotides read TGTGCCAGCAGCTTACCCTCCGGGACAGGGAGGGAGACCCAGTACTTC. It encodes CASSLPSGTGRETQYF.